A single sample is the source of the 24 T cell receptor beta chains below, sequenced in a study of blood T cell repertoires in COVID-19. Sequencing used immunoSEQ multiplex PCR; TCRdb keeps in-frame clones, though not all of them. The sample lists about 260,000 clones, about 86% occurring once. Material for sequencing was PBMCs or T cells enriched from blood (not recorded which). The receptors shown here come from a man younger than 45 with acute COVID-19.

The rearrangement links TRBV15 to TRBJ1-5, with TRBD1 identical over 7 bases. V lost 1 base to trimming and J lost 7 bases; unmatched junction nucleotides: 10. The CDR3 totals 16 residues. CDR1 and CDR2 (germline): LNHNV, YYDKDF (reference sequence). CDR3 sequence reads: CATSRVGRGSGQPQHF. DNA for the CDR3: TGTGCCACCAGCAGAGTAGGCAGGGGGTCGGGGCAGCCCCAGCATTTT.

The chain has TRBV7-2 and TRBJ1-5; the match to TRBD1 covers 7 bases. The CDR3 has 16 residues. V shed 1 base and J 4 bases; nucleotides not matched to a gene: 7. Germline V lookup: CDR1 SGHTA, CDR2 FQGNSA. CDR3 bases: TGTGCCAGCAGCTTAGTTATGGAGGGGGCTAATCAGCCCCAGCATTTT. It yields the protein CASSLVMEGANQPQHF.

This clone has a single count. The rearrangement joins TRBV24-1 to TRBJ2-7, with D perhaps given as TRBD1 or TRBD2 (5 bases each). CDR3 length: 13 amino acids. Looked up from germline, CDR1 is KGHDR and CDR2 is SFDVKD. CDR3 sequence: CAISGTEAYEQYV. DNA for the CDR3: TGTGCCATCAGTGGGACGGAGGCCTACGAGCAGTACGTC.

The V and J genes are TRBV6-1 and TRBJ2-7; D not certain. Germline-derived CDR1 and CDR2 are MNHNS and SASEGT. The CDR3 has 15 amino acids. V was shortened by 0 bases and J by 5 bases, with 14 bases between the two germline ends. CDR3 nucleotides: TGTGCCAGCAGTGAAGCGCGAACTTTTAACCACGAGCAGTACGTC. Its protein is CASSEARTFNHEQYV.

V is TRBV19 and J is TRBJ2-1, with D maybe TRBD2 (5 bases). The V gene lost 4 bases and the J gene lost 7 bases, with 11 bases spanning the gap. The CDR3 extends over 13 amino acids. CDR1 and CDR2 (germline): LNHDA, SQIVND (reference sequence). CDR3 residues: CASSSREGNEQFF. CDR3 in DNA: TGTGCCAGTAGTAGCCGGGAAGGGAATGAGCAGTTCTTC. Looking up the rest from reference TRBV19 and TRBJ2-1 gives the full variable domain: DGGITQSPKYLFRKEGQNVTLSCEQNLNHDAMYWYRQDPGQGLRLIYYSQIVNDFQKGDIAEGYSVSREKKESFPLTVTSAQKNPTAFYLCASSSREGNEQFFGPGTRLTVL.

This clone showed up just a few times. The chain couples TRBV7-3 to TRBJ2-1; a possible D gene is TRBD1 (5 bases). The CDR3 contains 14 residues. The germline CDR1 and CDR2 sequences are SGHTA and FQGTGA. V lost 5 bases, J lost 9 bases, and 17 bases lay in between. DNA for the CDR3: TGTGCCAGCAGCCGTAATAGTCAGGGAAGTGAGCAGTTCTTC. It specifies CASSRNSQGSEQFF. The complete variable domain, with remaining parts taken from reference TRBV7-3 and TRBJ2-1, reads GAGVSQTPSNKVTEKGKYVELRCDPISGHTALYWYRQSLGQGPEFLIYFQGTGAADDSGLPNDRFFAVRPEGSVSTLKIQRTERGDSAVYLCASSRNSQGSEQFFGPGTRLTVL.

The chain has TRBV2 and TRBJ2-2, with TRBD2 identical over 11 bases. The V and J ends lost 11 bases and 0 bases, in that order; junction bases with no gene match: 11. Germline CDR1 SNHLY, CDR2 FYNNEI. CDR3 length: 17 residues. The CDR3 here is CASSNRLAGTNTGELFF. The CDR3 DNA is TGTGCCTCATCCAACAGACTAGCGGGGACGAACACCGGGGAGCTGTTTTTT.

This clone has ten or more counts. V is TRBV25-1 and J is TRBJ1-6, with D unclear. CDR3 length: 14 amino acids. The V end was cut by 3 bases, the J end by 9 bases, with 12 bases between. CDR1 and CDR2 from the germline V gene are MGHDK and SYGVNS. The CDR3 DNA is TGTGCCAGCAGTGATGGGCGATCGAGTTCACCCCTCCACTTT. It translates to CASSDGRSSSPLHF.

This clone has just one count. V gene TRBV6-5 combines with J gene TRBJ2-2; 7 bases fit TRBD1. Trimming cost V 5 bases and J 1 base; bases outside gene matches: 4. CDR3 length: 15 residues. Germline values: CDR1 MNHEY, CDR2 SVGAGI. CDR3 protein: CASSRQGVNTGELFF. The CDR3 DNA reads TGTGCCAGCAGTCGACAGGGAGTGAACACCGGGGAGCTGTTTTTT.

The chain combines TRBV2 with TRBJ1-1; D unresolved. This CDR3 has 14 amino acids. Germline V gene lookup returns CDR1 SNHLY and CDR2 FYNNEI. V was trimmed by 4 bases and J by 0 bases, leaving 9 bases between them. CDR3 coding DNA: TGTGCCAGCAGTGGCGGACTTTTGAACACTGAAGCTTTCTTT. It is translated as CASSGGLLNTEAFF.

In regard to this clone: At one end the junction does not follow the germline gene, possibly because of a read error. The chain joins TRBV5-4 to TRBJ1-1; D unclear. The germline V gene encodes CDR1 SGHNT and CDR2 YYREEE (reference sequence). CDR3 length equals 13 residues. The DNA of the CDR3 is TGTGCCAGCAGGTTGGGGAGGAACACTGAAGCTTTCTTT. Its protein is CASRLGRNTEAFF.

Here the CDR3 DNA reads TGCGCCAGCAGCGAAGGACAGGGCTATCAGCCCCAGCATTTT. This sequence encodes CASSEGQGYQPQHF. V and J are TRBV5-1 and TRBJ1-5, with 8 bases identical to TRBD1. V was clipped by 4 bases and J by 5 bases; unmatched bases: 5. In germline, CDR1 is SGHRS, CDR2 YFSETQ. The CDR3 consists of 14 residues.

The chain recombines TRBV11-3 with TRBJ1-2; 8 bases are a match to TRBD1. J lost 8 bases, V lost 0 bases, and 8 bases had no gene match. The CDR3 is 15 amino acids. The germline V gene encodes CDR1 SGHNT and CDR2 YENEEA. The chain's CDR3 is CASSLEAGPGGGYTF. The CDR3 DNA reads as TGTGCCAGCAGCTTAGAAGCCGGGCCAGGGGGCGGCTACACCTTC. The entire variable domain, with the rest obtained from reference TRBV11-3 and TRBJ1-2, is as follows: EAGVVQSPRYKIIEKKQPVAFWCNPISGHNTLYWYLQNLGQGPELLIRYENEEAVDDSQLPKDRFSAERLKGVDSTLKIQPAELGDSAVYLCASSLEAGPGGGYTFGSGTRLTVV.

The chain is built from TRBV28 and TRBJ1-2; 9 positions match TRBD1. Germline-derived CDR1 and CDR2 are MDHEN and SYDVKM. V was clipped by 4 bases and J by 4 bases; unmatched bases: 7. The CDR3 covers 15 residues. CDR3: CASSSTGGGSYGYTF. CDR3 DNA: TGTGCCAGCAGTTCGACAGGGGGAGGGAGCTATGGCTACACCTTC.

The chain employs TRBV5-8 and TRBJ2-1; TRBD1 agrees at 7 bases. From germline, CDR1 is SGHTS and CDR2 YDEGEE. With 4 bases clipped from V and 15 bases from J, the junction kept 16 bases outside the gene matches. CDR3 length equals 14 residues. The CDR3 loop is CASSNRGFLSRLFF. The DNA of the CDR3 is TGTGCCAGCAGCAACAGGGGCTTCCTATCTCGACTGTTCTTC.

V usage is TRBV7-2 and J usage is TRBJ1-2, with D perhaps matching TRBD1 (5 bases). The germline V gene encodes CDR1 SGHTA and CDR2 FQGNSA. V lost 5 bases and J lost 8, with 15 bases in between. The CDR3 is made up of 13 amino acids. CDR3 protein: CASSLGGNGGYTF. The CDR3 DNA follows: TGTGCCAGCAGCCTCGGGGGAAACGGGGGCTACACCTTC.

The chain uses TRBV5-8 and TRBJ1-1; no clear D. This CDR3 comprises 15 residues. Germline V gene lookup returns CDR1 SGHTS and CDR2 YDEGEE. The ends were cut back, 1 base at V and 3 bases at J, with 13 bases in the middle. The CDR3 bases are TGTGCCAGCAGCTTGCCTGTCGGGCGGGACACTGAAGCTTTCTTT. Its translation is CASSLPVGRDTEAFF.

The chain carries TRBV11-3 and TRBJ2-3; a weak D match, TRBD1 (6 bases). The germline V gene has CDR1 SGHNT and CDR2 YENEEA. Trimming shortened V by 4 bases and J by 4 bases, and 15 bases separated the two germline ends. This CDR3 has 15 amino acids. The CDR3 nucleotides read TGTGCCAGCAGCTCCCGGACAGTTGAGTCAGATACGCAGTATTTT. Translating it yields CASSSRTVESDTQYF.

This chain uses TRBV5-1 with TRBJ1-2; 7 bases match TRBD1. After removal of 0 bases from V and 8 bases from J, the junction contained 7 bases not matched to a gene. In germline, CDR1 is SGHRS, CDR2 YFSETQ. CDR3 size: 14 residues. The DNA for the CDR3 is TGCGCCAGCAGCTTGGGGCAGCAGGGGGACGGCTACACCTTC. It translates to CASSLGQQGDGYTF.

This clone was observed a single time. The rearrangement joins TRBV7-3 to TRBJ1-1, with 10 bases that match TRBD1. Unmatched junction bases numbered 6, after V lost 2 bases and J lost 12 bases. Looked up from germline, CDR1 is SGHTA and CDR2 is FQGTGA. CDR3 length equals 13 residues. For the CDR3, the DNA is TGTGCCAGCAGCTTAGATCGACAGGGGGCGCCTTTCTTT. This encodes CASSLDRQGAPFF. Using reference TRBV7-3 and TRBJ1-1 for the parts outside the CDR3, the full variable domain is GAGVSQTPSNKVTEKGKYVELRCDPISGHTALYWYRQSLGQGPEFLIYFQGTGAADDSGLPNDRFFAVRPEGSVSTLKIQRTERGDSAVYLCASSLDRQGAPFFGQGTRLTVV.

The rearrangement links TRBV4-2 to TRBJ2-3; 15 nucleotides align to TRBD2. V shed 0 bases, J shed 2 bases, and the junction held 6 bases outside the gene matches. CDR3 size: 19 residues. CDR1 is LGHNA and CDR2 is YNFKEQ in the germline V gene. DNA of the CDR3: TGTGCCAGCAGCCAAGAGCGGACTAGCGGGGGGGGAAACACAGATACGCAGTATTTT. Protein product: CASSQERTSGGGNTDTQYF.

The rearrangement joins TRBV12-3 or TRBV12-4 to TRBJ2-7; 8 bases map to TRBD2. The length of the CDR3 is 13 residues. The J segment lost 4 bases and the V segment lost 6 bases, leaving 5 bases of the junction unmatched. The CDR3 protein is CASSRSGIYEQYV. The CDR3 region has the DNA TGTGCCAGCAGCCGTAGCGGGATATACGAGCAGTACGTC.

This chain joins TRBV5-1 and TRBJ2-1; D possibly corresponds to TRBD2 (6 bases). Germline V CDR1 and CDR2: SGHRS, YFSETQ. The CDR3 is made up of 13 amino acids. V dropped 3 bases and J dropped 12 bases, with 16 bases sitting between them. CDR3 protein: CASSWDLTNGQFF. The DNA of the CDR3 is TGCGCCAGCAGCTGGGACTTAACTAACGGGCAGTTCTTC.

To note about this clone: An end of the junction differs from the germline gene, which may be a read error. The chain carries TRBV6-4 and TRBJ1-5; 9 nucleotides agree with TRBD1. The CDR3 spans 13 residues. Germline values: CDR1 MRHNA, CDR2 SNTAGT. The DNA of the CDR3 is TGTGCCGGCAGCACAGGGGGCGGTCAGCCCCAGCATTTT. This codes for CAGSTGGGQPQHF.